These 29 T cell receptor beta chains share one sample of origin, sequenced in a study of PD-1 blockade in classical Hodgkin lymphoma. As to time point: cycle 4 day 1 (C4D1), after 6 weeks of nivolumab. All trial patients relapsed after autologous stem cell transplantation. Repertoires were generated with immunoSEQ multiplex PCR, while TCRdb's copy carries only in-frame clones and drops some. This table holds some 110,000 clones, roughly nine tenths found once. The sample consisted of peripheral blood mononuclear cells (PBMCs), taken before the fourth cycle of nivolumab. The receptor set was obtained from a human donor with classical Hodgkin lymphoma.

The V call is TRBV10-3, the J call TRBJ1-1; D is unclear. V lost 3 bases and J lost 7, with 6 bases in between. The CDR3 is made up of 11 amino acids. CDR1 and CDR2 from the germline V gene are ENHRY and SYGVKD. In nucleotides, the CDR3 is TGTGCCATCAGTGACACTAATGAAGCTTTCTTT. Its protein is CAISDTNEAFF.

This chain joins TRBV5-1 and TRBJ2-1; 12 positions match TRBD2. The CDR3 extends over 15 amino acids. Germline CDR1 SGHRS, CDR2 YFSETQ. J lost 6 bases, V lost 4 bases, and 5 bases had no gene match. DNA for the CDR3: TGCGCCAGCAGCCCGACTAGCGGGGGTTTCAATGAGCAGTTCTTC. This sequence encodes CASSPTSGGFNEQFF.

This chain connects TRBV10-3 to TRBJ1-1; D is ambiguous. V lost 6 bases, J lost 2 bases, and 19 bases lay in between. Germline loops: CDR1 ENHRY, CDR2 SYGVKD. This CDR3 is 16 amino acids long. CDR3 amino acids: CAISLTLGSPNTEAFF. For the CDR3, the DNA is TGTGCCATCAGCCTCACCTTAGGTTCTCCCAACACTGAAGCTTTCTTT.

With regard to this clone: A junction boundary mismatches the germline segment, possibly from a read error. The chain has TRBV29-1 and TRBJ2-1; no clear D. The CDR3 extends over 13 amino acids. CDR1 SQVTM and CDR2 ANQGSEA come from the germline V gene. The CDR3 coding sequence is TGCAGCGTTGAATTGGTCTACTACGATGAGCAGTTCTTC. It is translated as CSVELVYYDEQFF.

The V call is TRBV6-5, the J call TRBJ1-1; the match to TRBD1 covers 8 bases. J was trimmed by 5 bases and V by 5 bases; bases with no gene match: 4. Germline assignment: CDR1 MNHEY and CDR2 SVGAGI. There are 13 residues in the CDR3. The CDR3 coding sequence is TGTGCCAGCAGTGACAGGGGAGGAACTGAAGCTTTCTTT. It specifies CASSDRGGTEAFF.

The chain carries TRBV5-4 and TRBJ2-5; 7 bases line up with TRBD2. The CDR3 contains 16 residues. CDR1 is SGHNT, CDR2 YYREEE, per germline (reference sequence). Trimming at V came to 3 bases and at J to 5 bases, leaving 13 bases not matched to a gene. The CDR3 is CASSYRAGLPAETQYF. The CDR3 region has the DNA TGTGCCAGCAGCTACCGAGCGGGACTCCCCGCGGAGACCCAGTACTTC.

This clone showed up just a few times. The chain employs TRBV27 and TRBJ2-7; 8 positions agree with TRBD2. V trimming: 2 bases; J trimming: 6 bases; junction bases outside the gene matches: 9. The CDR3 contains 15 residues. CDR1 and CDR2 (germline): MNHEY, SMNVEV (reference sequence). The CDR3 sequence is CASSLGEGRGGEQYF. CDR3 DNA sequence: TGTGCCAGCAGTTTAGGGGAAGGACGGGGGGGCGAGCAGTACTTC.

The chain carries TRBV7-6 and TRBJ2-7; 10 nucleotides align to TRBD1. The ends lost 5 bases at V and 5 bases at J; junction bases unmatched: 9. This CDR3 contains 15 residues. Germline V gives CDR1 SGHVS, CDR2 FNYEAQ. DNA of the CDR3: TGTGCCAGCAGCGCGGCCCGGGACAGGGGCCACGAGCAGTACTTC. Protein product: CASSAARDRGHEQYF.

The chain uses TRBV10-2 and TRBJ1-1; 10 bases fit TRBD1. This CDR3 spans 17 amino acids. The ends lost 3 bases at V and 0 bases at J; junction bases unmatched: 7. The V gene's germline CDR1 is WSHSY and CDR2 SAAADI. The CDR3 nucleotides are TGCGCCAGCAGTGACCGAGGACAGGGGGTCATGAACACTGAAGCTTTCTTT. It specifies CASSDRGQGVMNTEAFF.

The chain combines TRBV6-1 with TRBJ1-3, with no clear D. The germline gives CDR1 MNHNS, CDR2 SASEGT. This CDR3 has 15 residues. Trimming took 5 bases from V and 4 from J, leaving 15 bases between them. The CDR3 here is CASSRRSDDGNTIYF. CDR3 in DNA: TGTGCCAGCAGTCGGCGGTCGGACGACGGAAACACCATATATTTT.

The chain has TRBV29-1 and TRBJ2-5; TRBD1 agrees at 10 bases. V was pared by 0 bases and J by 1 base, with 2 bases of the junction left unmatched. The CDR3 has 15 residues. Germline V gene lookup returns CDR1 SQVTM and CDR2 ANQGSEA. The CDR3 reads CSVEDWTGGQETQYF. DNA of the CDR3: TGCAGCGTTGAAGACTGGACAGGGGGCCAAGAGACCCAGTACTTC.

This chain connects TRBV25-1 to TRBJ2-2; 9 positions agree with TRBD1. CDR1 is MGHDK and CDR2 is SYGVNS in the germline V gene. Trimming removed 3 bases from V and 2 bases from J; junction bases left unmatched: 7. This CDR3 region has 17 residues. The chain's CDR3 is CASSELPGQGNTGELFF. The CDR3 coding sequence is TGTGCCAGCAGTGAGCTACCGGGACAGGGAAACACCGGGGAGCTGTTTTTT.

The chain employs TRBV19 and TRBJ2-4, with D maybe TRBD2 (6 bases). This CDR3 region has 16 residues. Trimming took 6 bases from V and 1 from J, leaving 16 bases between them. Germline assignment: CDR1 LNHDA and CDR2 SQIVND (reference sequence). The CDR3 sequence: CASRAGGFIAKNIQYF. The CDR3 nucleotides are TGTGCCAGTAGAGCAGGAGGGTTTATCGCCAAAAACATTCAGTACTTC.

The J gene is TRBJ2-1, the V gene TRBV30, with D unclear. V was trimmed by 1 base and J by 5 bases, leaving 3 bases between them. This CDR3 region has 11 residues. In germline, CDR1 is GTSNPN, CDR2 SVGIG (reference sequence). CDR3 in DNA: TGTGCCTGGAGTGACGACAATGAGCAGTTCTTC. Translation: CAWSDDNEQFF.

The J gene is TRBJ1-6, the V gene TRBV4-2; no reliable D call. CDR3 length: 14 amino acids. Germline values: CDR1 LGHNA, CDR2 YNFKEQ. Trimming removed 5 bases at V and 2 bases at J, with 7 bases between. This CDR3 is CASSSDPYNSPLHF. The CDR3, as DNA: TGTGCCAGCAGCTCTGATCCCTATAATTCACCCCTCCACTTT.

The chain uses TRBV7-2 and TRBJ2-1; the match to TRBD1 covers 8 bases. Germline CDR1 SGHTA, CDR2 FQGNSA. J was trimmed by 2 bases and V by 5 bases; bases with no gene match: 5. CDR3 length equals 15 residues. Here the CDR3 DNA reads TGTGCCAGCAGCGGGGCGGGACAGGCCTACAATGAGCAGTTCTTC. This encodes CASSGAGQAYNEQFF.

This chain joins TRBV29-1 and TRBJ1-2; 8 bases match TRBD1. The CDR3 consists of 14 residues. Germline-derived CDR1 and CDR2 are SQVTM and ANQGSEA. With 6 bases clipped from V and 7 bases from J, the junction kept 13 bases outside the gene matches. For the CDR3, the DNA is TGCAGCGTCGCAAACGAAGGCAGGGGGCTTGGCTACACCTTC. Protein product: CSVANEGRGLGYTF.

V gene TRBV6-6 combines with J gene TRBJ1-2; D may be TRBD1 (6 bases). The CDR3 length is 12 residues. V dropped 5 bases and J dropped 2 bases, with 6 bases sitting between them. Germline CDR1 is MNHNY and CDR2 is SVGAGI (reference sequence). In DNA form, the CDR3 reads TGTGCCAGCAGTGACAGGAACTATGGCTACACCTTC. Amino acid sequence: CASSDRNYGYTF.

This chain uses TRBV7-9 with TRBJ2-5; 14 positions agree with TRBD2. Germline CDR1 is SEHNR and CDR2 is FQNEAQ (reference sequence). CDR3 length: 16 residues. After removal of 7 bases from V and 5 bases from J, the junction contained 9 bases not matched to a gene. CDR3 in amino acids: CASKGTSGSARETQYF. DNA of the CDR3: TGTGCCAGCAAGGGGACTAGCGGGAGCGCCCGGGAGACCCAGTACTTC. Full variable domain (outside the CDR3, taken from reference TRBV7-9 and TRBJ2-5): DTGVSQNPRHKITKRGQNVTFRCDPISEHNRLYWYRQTLGQGPEFLTYFQNEAQLEKSRLLSDRFSAERPKGSFSTLEIQRTEQGDSAMYLCASKGTSGSARETQYFGPGTRLLVL.

A few counts support this clone. The V gene is TRBV7-9, the J gene TRBJ2-7, with 11 positions matching TRBD2. CDR1 and CDR2 from the germline V gene are SEHNR and FQNEAQ (reference sequence). The CDR3 has 15 amino acids. With V trimmed by 5 bases and J by 2 bases, 5 bases remained unmatched. CDR3 DNA sequence: TGTGCCAGCAGCGGCGGGACTAGCGGCCCCTACGAGCAGTACTTC. Amino acids: CASSGGTSGPYEQYF.

V and J are TRBV11-2 and TRBJ1-3; the D gene is possibly TRBD1 (6 bases). Between the trimmed V and J ends, which lost 6 bases and 4 bases, there was a span of 22 bases. The CDR3 runs to 17 residues. Germline CDR1 and CDR2: SGHAT and FQNNGV. CDR3 sequence (DNA): TGTGCCAGCAGACCGACTCCTTACAGGGTTGGGGGAAACACCATATATTTT. Its protein is CASRPTPYRVGGNTIYF.

This chain joins TRBV18 and TRBJ2-1, with TRBD2 identical over 11 bases. CDR1 KGHSH and CDR2 LQKENI come from the germline V gene. This CDR3 spans 16 amino acids. J gave up 4 bases and V 5 bases, and 7 bases lay outside the gene matches. For the CDR3, the DNA is TGTGCCAGCTCAGTATCCGGGACTAGCGGTTACAATGAGCAGTTCTTC. The encoded protein is CASSVSGTSGYNEQFF.

This chain uses TRBV2 with TRBJ1-5, with D possibly matching TRBD1 (5 bases). V was cut by 7 bases and J by 4 bases, with 14 bases left in between. This CDR3 comprises 14 residues. CDR1 and CDR2 (germline): SNHLY, FYNNEI. CDR3 DNA sequence: TGTGCCAGCAATAGCAGGGAAGAGAATCAGCCCCAGCATTTT. Its translation: CASNSREENQPQHF.

This chain's CDR3 is CSVDDREKLFF. CDR3 nucleotides: TGCAGCGTTGACGACAGAGAAAAACTGTTTTTT. The J gene is TRBJ1-4, the V gene TRBV29-1; a possible D gene is TRBD1 (5 bases). Looked up from germline, CDR1 is SQVTM and CDR2 is ANQGSEA. V was pared by 3 bases and J by 8 bases, with 7 bases between. The CDR3 covers 11 residues.

The rearrangement joins TRBV6-1 to TRBJ1-5; no clear D gene. The CDR3 loop spans 12 amino acids. Trimming left V 5 bases short and J 4 bases short, with 6 bases between. The germline V gene encodes CDR1 MNHNS and CDR2 SASEGT. CDR3 protein: CASSSTNQPQHF. CDR3 DNA: TGTGCCAGCAGTTCGACGAATCAGCCCCAGCATTTT.

The CDR3 spells CATSTGTGGPARQPQHF. The CDR3 region has the DNA TGTGCCACCAGCACGGGGACAGGGGGCCCCGCGCGTCAGCCCCAGCATTTT. This chain uses TRBV15 with TRBJ1-5; 12 nucleotides align to TRBD1. V dropped 4 bases and J dropped 6; count of bases not matched to a gene: 10. CDR1 and CDR2 from the germline V gene are LNHNV and YYDKDF (reference sequence). The CDR3 has 17 amino acids. The whole variable domain, filled in from reference TRBV15 and TRBJ1-5, reads DAMVIQNPRYQVTQFGKPVTLSCSQTLNHNVMYWYQQKSSQAPKLLFHYYDKDFNNEADTPDNFQSRRPNTSFCFLDIRSPGLGDTAMYLCATSTGTGGPARQPQHFGDGTRLSIL.

This rearrangement joins TRBV28 to TRBJ2-7; D possibly corresponds to TRBD1 (6 bases). The CDR3 is made up of 14 amino acids. Trimming stripped 5 bases from V and 0 bases from J, with 11 bases between. Germline CDR1 MDHEN, CDR2 SYDVKM. The CDR3 region is CASSPRTVSYEQYF. In nucleotides, the CDR3 is TGTGCCAGCAGTCCTCGGACAGTCTCCTACGAGCAGTACTTC.

This clone was seen a handful of times. The chain couples TRBV5-8 to TRBJ2-7; D is uncertain. Germline V CDR1 and CDR2: SGHTS, YDEGEE. There are 11 residues in the CDR3. V was trimmed by 1 base and J by 5 bases, leaving 4 bases between them. The CDR3 DNA sequence: TGTGCCAGCAGCTTGTCCCACGAGCAGTACTTC. Amino acid sequence: CASSLSHEQYF. Complete variable domain (other parts from reference TRBV5-8 and TRBJ2-7): EAGVTQSPTHLIKTRGQQATLRCSPISGHTSVYWYQQALGLGLQFLLWYDEGEERNRGNFPPRFSGRQFPNYSSELNVNALELEDSALYLCASSLSHEQYFGPGTRLTVT.

In DNA, the CDR3 is TGTGCCAGCAGTTCCCCAGCACATTTCTCCTACGAGCAGTACTTC. The encoded protein is CASSSPAHFSYEQYF. The genes are TRBV6-6 and TRBJ2-7; D is uncertain. V shed 4 bases and J shed 0 bases, with 13 bases lying between them. The CDR3 covers 15 residues. Germline loops: CDR1 MNHNY, CDR2 SVGAGI (reference sequence).